What follows are 3 T cell receptor beta chains derived from one specimen sequenced in a study of blood T cell repertoires in COVID-19. Measured with immunoSEQ multiplex PCR; TCRdb has only the in-frame clones, and not every one. Among a few hundred thousand clones, around 87% were seen once, and the ten largest hold more than 9%. Material: peripheral blood. The receptors derive from a woman between 25 and 40 years old with COVID-19, enrolled during active disease.

This chain links TRBV5-4 with TRBJ2-3; 9 bases match TRBD2. Looked up from germline, CDR1 is SGHNT and CDR2 is YYREEE (reference sequence). J gave up 4 bases and V 3 bases, and 6 bases lay outside the gene matches. There are 15 residues in the CDR3. CDR3 loop: CASSSAGGSPDTQYF. CDR3 DNA: TGTGCCAGCAGCTCAGCGGGAGGATCTCCAGATACGCAGTATTTT. Looking up the rest from reference TRBV5-4 and TRBJ2-3 gives the full variable domain: ETGVTQSPTHLIKTRGQQVTLRCSSQSGHNTVSWYQQALGQGPQFIFQYYREEENGRGNFPPRFSGLQFPNYSSELNVNALELDDSALYLCASSSAGGSPDTQYFGPGTRLTVL.

The rearrangement uses TRBV19 and TRBJ2-1; the match to TRBD2 covers 11 bases. In germline, CDR1 is LNHDA, CDR2 SQIVND (reference sequence). V was clipped by 7 bases and J by 8 bases; unmatched bases: 19. The CDR3 runs 18 residues. CDR3 bases: TGTGCCAGTATGGGAGGTGATAGCGGGAGGGGAGTTCAGCATGAGCAGTTCTTC. Translating gives CASMGGDSGRGVQHEQFF.

This rearrangement joins TRBV11-2 to TRBJ2-5; no firm D call. The CDR3 runs 12 residues. From germline, CDR1 is SGHAT and CDR2 FQNNGV. Trimming took off 2 bases at V and 5 bases at J, with 6 bases between the two ends. CDR3 protein: CASSLLSETQYF. CDR3 nucleotide sequence: TGTGCCAGCAGCTTACTATCGGAGACCCAGTACTTC.